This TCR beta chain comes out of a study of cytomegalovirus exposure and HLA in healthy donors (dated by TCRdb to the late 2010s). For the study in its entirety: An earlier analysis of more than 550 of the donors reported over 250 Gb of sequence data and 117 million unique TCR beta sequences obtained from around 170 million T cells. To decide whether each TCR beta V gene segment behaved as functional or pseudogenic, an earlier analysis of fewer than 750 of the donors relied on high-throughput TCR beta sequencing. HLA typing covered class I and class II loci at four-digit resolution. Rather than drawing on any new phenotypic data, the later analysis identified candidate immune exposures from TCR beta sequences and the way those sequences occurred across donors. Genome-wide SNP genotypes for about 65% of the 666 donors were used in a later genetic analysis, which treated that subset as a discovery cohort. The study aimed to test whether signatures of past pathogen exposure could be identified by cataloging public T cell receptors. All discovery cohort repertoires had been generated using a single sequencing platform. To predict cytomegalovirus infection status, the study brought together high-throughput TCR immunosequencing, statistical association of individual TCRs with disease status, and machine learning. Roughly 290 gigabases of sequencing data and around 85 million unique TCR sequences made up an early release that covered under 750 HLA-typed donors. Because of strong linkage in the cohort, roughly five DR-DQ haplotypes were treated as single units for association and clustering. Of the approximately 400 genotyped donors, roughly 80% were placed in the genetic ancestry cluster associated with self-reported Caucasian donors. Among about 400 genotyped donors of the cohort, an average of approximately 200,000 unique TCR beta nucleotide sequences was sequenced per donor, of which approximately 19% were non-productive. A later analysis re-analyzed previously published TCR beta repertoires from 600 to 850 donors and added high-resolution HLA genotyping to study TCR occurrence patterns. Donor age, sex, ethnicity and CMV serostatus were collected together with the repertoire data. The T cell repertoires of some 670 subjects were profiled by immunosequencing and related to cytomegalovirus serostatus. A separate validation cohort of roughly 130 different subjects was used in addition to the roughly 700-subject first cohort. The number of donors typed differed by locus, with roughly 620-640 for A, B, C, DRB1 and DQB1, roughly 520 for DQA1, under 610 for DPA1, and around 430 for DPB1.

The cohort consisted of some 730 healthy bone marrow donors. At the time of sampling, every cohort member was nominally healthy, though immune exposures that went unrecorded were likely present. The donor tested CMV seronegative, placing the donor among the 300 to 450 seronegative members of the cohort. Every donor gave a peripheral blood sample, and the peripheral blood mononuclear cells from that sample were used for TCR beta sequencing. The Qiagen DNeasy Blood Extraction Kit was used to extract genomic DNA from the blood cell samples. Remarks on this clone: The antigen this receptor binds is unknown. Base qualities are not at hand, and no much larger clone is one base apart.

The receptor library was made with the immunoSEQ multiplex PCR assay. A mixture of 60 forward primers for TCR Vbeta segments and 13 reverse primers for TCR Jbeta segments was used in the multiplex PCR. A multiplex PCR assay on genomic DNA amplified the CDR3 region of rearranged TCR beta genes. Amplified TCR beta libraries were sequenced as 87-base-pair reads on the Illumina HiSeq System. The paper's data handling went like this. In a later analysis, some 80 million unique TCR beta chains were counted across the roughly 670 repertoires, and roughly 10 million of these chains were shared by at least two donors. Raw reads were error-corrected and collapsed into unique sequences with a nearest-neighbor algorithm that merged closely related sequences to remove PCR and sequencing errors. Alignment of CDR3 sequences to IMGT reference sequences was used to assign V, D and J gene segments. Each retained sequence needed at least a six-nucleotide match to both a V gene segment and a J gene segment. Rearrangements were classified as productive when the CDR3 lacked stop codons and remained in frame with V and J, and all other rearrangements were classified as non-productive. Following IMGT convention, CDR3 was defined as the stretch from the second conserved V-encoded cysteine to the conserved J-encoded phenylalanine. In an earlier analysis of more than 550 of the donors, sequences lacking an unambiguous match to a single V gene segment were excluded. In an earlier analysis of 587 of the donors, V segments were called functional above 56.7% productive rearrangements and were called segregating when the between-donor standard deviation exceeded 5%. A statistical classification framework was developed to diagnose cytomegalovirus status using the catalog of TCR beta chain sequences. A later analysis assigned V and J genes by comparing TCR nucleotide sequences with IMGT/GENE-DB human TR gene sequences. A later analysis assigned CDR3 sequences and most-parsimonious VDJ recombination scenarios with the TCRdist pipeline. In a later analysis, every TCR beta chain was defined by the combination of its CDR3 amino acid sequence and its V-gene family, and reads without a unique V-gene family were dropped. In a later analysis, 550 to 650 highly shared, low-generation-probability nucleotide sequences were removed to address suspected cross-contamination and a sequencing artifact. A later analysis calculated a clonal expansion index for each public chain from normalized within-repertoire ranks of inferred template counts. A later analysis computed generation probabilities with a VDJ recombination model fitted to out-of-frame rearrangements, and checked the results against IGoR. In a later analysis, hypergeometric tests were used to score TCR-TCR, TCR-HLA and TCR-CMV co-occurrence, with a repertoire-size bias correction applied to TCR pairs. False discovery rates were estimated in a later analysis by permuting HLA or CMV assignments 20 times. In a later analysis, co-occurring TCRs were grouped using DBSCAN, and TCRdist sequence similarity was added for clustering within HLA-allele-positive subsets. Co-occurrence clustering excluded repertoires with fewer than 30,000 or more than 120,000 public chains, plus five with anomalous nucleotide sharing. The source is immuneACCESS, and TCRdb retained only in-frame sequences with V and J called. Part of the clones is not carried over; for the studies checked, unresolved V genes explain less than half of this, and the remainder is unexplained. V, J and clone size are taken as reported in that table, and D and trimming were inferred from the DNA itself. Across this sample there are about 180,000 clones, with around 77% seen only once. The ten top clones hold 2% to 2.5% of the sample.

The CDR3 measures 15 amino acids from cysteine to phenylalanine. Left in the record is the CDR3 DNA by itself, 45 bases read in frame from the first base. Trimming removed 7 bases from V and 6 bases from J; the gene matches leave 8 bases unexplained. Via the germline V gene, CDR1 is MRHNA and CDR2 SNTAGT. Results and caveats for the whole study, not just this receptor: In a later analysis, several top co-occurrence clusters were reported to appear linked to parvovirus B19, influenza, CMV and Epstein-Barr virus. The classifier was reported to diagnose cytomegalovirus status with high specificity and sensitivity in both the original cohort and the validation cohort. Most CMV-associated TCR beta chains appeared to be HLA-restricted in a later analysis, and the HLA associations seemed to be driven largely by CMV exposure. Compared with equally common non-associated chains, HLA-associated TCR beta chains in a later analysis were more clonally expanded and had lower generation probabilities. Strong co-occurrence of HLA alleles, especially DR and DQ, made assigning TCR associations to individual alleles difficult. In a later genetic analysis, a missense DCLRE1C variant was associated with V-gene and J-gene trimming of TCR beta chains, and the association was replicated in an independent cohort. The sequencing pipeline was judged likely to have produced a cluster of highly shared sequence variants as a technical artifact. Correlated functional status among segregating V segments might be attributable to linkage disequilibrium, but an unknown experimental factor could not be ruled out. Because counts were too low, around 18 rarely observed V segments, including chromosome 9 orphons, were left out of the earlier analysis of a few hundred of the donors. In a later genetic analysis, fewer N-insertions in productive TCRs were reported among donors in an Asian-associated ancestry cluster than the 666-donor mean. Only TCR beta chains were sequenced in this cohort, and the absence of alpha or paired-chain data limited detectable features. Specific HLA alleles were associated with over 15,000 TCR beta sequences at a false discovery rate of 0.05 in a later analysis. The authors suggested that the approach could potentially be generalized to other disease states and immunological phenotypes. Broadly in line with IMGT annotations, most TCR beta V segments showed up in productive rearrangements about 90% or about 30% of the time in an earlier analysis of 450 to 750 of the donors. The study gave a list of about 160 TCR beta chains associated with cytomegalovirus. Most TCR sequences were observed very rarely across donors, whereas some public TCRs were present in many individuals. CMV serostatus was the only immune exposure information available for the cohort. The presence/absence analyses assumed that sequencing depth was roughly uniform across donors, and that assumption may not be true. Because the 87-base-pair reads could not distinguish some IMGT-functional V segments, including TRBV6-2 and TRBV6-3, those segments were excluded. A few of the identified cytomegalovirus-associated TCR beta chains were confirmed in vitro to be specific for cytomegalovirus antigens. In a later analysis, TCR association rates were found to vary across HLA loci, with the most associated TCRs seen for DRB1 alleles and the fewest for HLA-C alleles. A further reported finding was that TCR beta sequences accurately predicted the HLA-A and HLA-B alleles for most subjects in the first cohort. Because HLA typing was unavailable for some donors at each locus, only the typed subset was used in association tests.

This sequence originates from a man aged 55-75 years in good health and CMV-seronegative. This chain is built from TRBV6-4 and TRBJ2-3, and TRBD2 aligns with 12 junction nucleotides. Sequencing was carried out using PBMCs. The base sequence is TGTGCCAGCAACCCTACCGGGACTAGCGGGGATACGCAGTATTTT. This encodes CASNPTGTSGDTQYF.